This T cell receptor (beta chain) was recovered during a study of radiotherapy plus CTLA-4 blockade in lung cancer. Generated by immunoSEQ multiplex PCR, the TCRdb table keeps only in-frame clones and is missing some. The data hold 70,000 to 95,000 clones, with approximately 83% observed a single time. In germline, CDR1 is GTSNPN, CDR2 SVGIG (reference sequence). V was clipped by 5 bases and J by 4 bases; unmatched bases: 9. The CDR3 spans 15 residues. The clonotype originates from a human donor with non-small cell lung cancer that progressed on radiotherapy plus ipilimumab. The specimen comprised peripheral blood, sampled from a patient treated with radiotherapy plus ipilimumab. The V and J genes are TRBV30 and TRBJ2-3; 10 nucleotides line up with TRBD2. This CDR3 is CAWVPSGRGSDTQYF. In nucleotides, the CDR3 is TGTGCCTGGGTTCCTAGCGGGAGAGGATCAGATACGCAGTATTTT.